The present T cell receptor (beta chain) was sequenced within a study of blood T cell repertoires in COVID-19. Trimming took 5 bases from V and 0 from J, leaving 14 bases between them. Per the germline V gene, CDR1 is MDHEN and CDR2 is SYDVKM. This CDR3 has 17 residues. In the original analysis: Reference gene primer amplification in the assay estimated nucleated cell counts. Using immunoSEQ multiplex PCR, the repertoire was profiled, and TCRdb retains in-frame clones only, with some absent. The DNA gave D and trimming, while V, J and clone size come from that table. The sample contains 150,000 to 200,000 clones, approximately 80% of which appear only once. This clone was counted once.

This clonotype was sampled from a woman in her thirties or forties with COVID-19, enrolled during active disease. Specimen: peripheral blood. The rearrangement links TRBV28 to TRBJ2-6, with a tentative D call TRBD2 (6 bases). As DNA, the CDR3 is TGTGCCAGCAGTCCCACGGGACTCCGCTCTGGGGCCAACGTCCTGACTTTC. It specifies CASSPTGLRSGANVLTF.